This T cell receptor (beta chain) emerged from a study of vaccination effects on CD4 cells after COVID-19. The protocol was immunoSEQ multiplex PCR, while the TCRdb copy is restricted to in-frame clones and leaves out a portion. The sample consists of 30,000 to 35,000 clones, 72% of them appearing once. On this clone: The antigen remains undetermined.

Under the ViraFEST assay, PBMC were stimulated with viral peptide pools so that antigen-specific CD4+ T cells expanded. Sequencing was performed afterwards. The culture ran for approximately 11 days before CD4+ T cells were isolated. This person's SARS-CoV-2 infection, confirmed by PCR, occurred between March and December 2020. The germline gives CDR1 SNHLY, CDR2 FYNNEI. CDR3 length: 16 residues. V shed 6 bases, J shed 4 bases, and the junction held 12 bases outside the gene matches. This sequence joins TRBV2 and TRBJ2-1; 7 bases match TRBD1. The receptor comes from a human donor who had a prior SARS-CoV-2 infection. Here the sequenced sample was CD4+ T cells from PBMCs cultured with a peptide pool, taken before COVID-19 vaccination. CDR3 coding DNA: TGTGCCAGCAGGGCCCGTGGGGACAGAGGGTACAATGAGCAGTTCTTC. Amino acid sequence: CASRARGDRGYNEQFF.